This is a list of T cell receptor beta chains from one sample in a study of neurological immune-mediated disorders. One entry per CDR3 protein results from TCRdb running MiXCR on the 5' RACE reads. This repertoire shows 70,000 to 90,000 distinct CDR3 sequences, 5% to 6% found once; its top ten account for roughly 8.6%. Specimen: PBMCs. These receptors were obtained from a woman aged 60 to 75 with multiple sclerosis. The CDR3 runs from the conserved cysteine through the conserved F or W. The order of the fields is clone size, D gene, V gene, J gene, CDR3 DNA, CDR3 protein. A D gene is named only where the DNA matches it firmly. Size values are once, few and many counts, or a class for expanded clones, and some rows have none.

abundance: many
d_gene: -
v_gene: TRBV20-1
j_gene: TRBJ1-6
CDR3nt: TGCAGTGCTAGAGAAAGGGGGGGGTCCTATAATTCACCCCTCCACTTT
CDR3aa: CSARERGGSYNSPLHF

abundance: many
d_gene: TRBD1
v_gene: TRBV20-1
j_gene: TRBJ2-1
CDR3nt: TGCAGTGCTGTGACAGGGAACACCTACAATGAGCAGTTCTTC
CDR3aa: CSAVTGNTYNEQFF

abundance: many
d_gene: -
v_gene: TRBV5-1
j_gene: TRBJ2-7
CDR3nt: TGCGCCAGCAGCTCTCAGGTGGGGGGAAACTACGAGCAGTACTTC
CDR3aa: CASSSQVGGNYEQYF

abundance: many
d_gene: TRBD1
v_gene: TRBV5-1
j_gene: TRBJ2-5
CDR3nt: TGCGCCAGCACCCCGACAGGGACCCCCAGGGCCCAGTACTTC
CDR3aa: CASTPTGTPRAQYF

abundance: many
d_gene: TRBD1
v_gene: TRBV7-9
j_gene: TRBJ1-6
CDR3nt: TGTGCCAGCAGCCCACGGACAGGGGGAAATTCACCCCTCCACTTT
CDR3aa: CASSPRTGGNSPLHF

abundance: many
d_gene: -
v_gene: TRBV20-1
j_gene: TRBJ1-2
CDR3nt: TGCAGTGCTCTCCGGGCGGGGGAGTGGAACTATGGCTACACCTTC
CDR3aa: CSALRAGEWNYGYTF

abundance: many
d_gene: -
v_gene: TRBV10-2
j_gene: TRBJ2-1
CDR3nt: TGCGCCAGCAGTGGGGGACTCAACTACAATGAGCAGTTCTTC
CDR3aa: CASSGGLNYNEQFF

abundance: many
d_gene: -
v_gene: TRBV5-5
j_gene: TRBJ2-1
CDR3nt: TGTGCCAGCAGCTTGGACGGAGGGCGGGATGAGCAGTTCTTC
CDR3aa: CASSLDGGRDEQFF

abundance: many
d_gene: -
v_gene: TRBV20-1
j_gene: TRBJ1-1
CDR3nt: TGCAGTGCCCTCGGGGGAATGAACACTGAAGCTTTCTTT
CDR3aa: CSALGGMNTEAFF

abundance: many
d_gene: -
v_gene: TRBV28
j_gene: TRBJ2-7
CDR3nt: TGTGCCAGCAGTTTAAAGTGGCAGGGGTCCCACGAGCAGTACTTC
CDR3aa: CASSLKWQGSHEQYF

abundance: many
d_gene: -
v_gene: TRBV10-3
j_gene: TRBJ1-1
CDR3nt: TGTGCCATCAGTGAGTCGACCGACGGGAACACTGAAGCTTTCTTT
CDR3aa: CAISESTDGNTEAFF

abundance: few
d_gene: -
v_gene: TRBV30
j_gene: TRBJ1-3
CDR3nt: TGTGCCTGGAATATTCTGAACACCATATATTTT
CDR3aa: CAWNILNTIYF

abundance: few
d_gene: -
v_gene: TRBV28
j_gene: TRBJ2-5
CDR3nt: TGTGCCAGCACCGGCGCAGGGCGGGAGACCCAGTACTTC
CDR3aa: CASTGAGRETQYF

abundance: few
d_gene: -
v_gene: TRBV20-1
j_gene: TRBJ1-6
CDR3nt: TGCAGTGCTAGAGGGACAACAATACCCCTCCACTTT
CDR3aa: CSARGTTIPLHF

abundance: -
d_gene: -
v_gene: TRBV6-6
j_gene: TRBJ1-1
CDR3nt: TGTGCCAGCAGGCCCCGCTTGGGAAACACTGAAGCTTTCTTT
CDR3aa: CASRPRLGNTEAFF

abundance: many
d_gene: TRBD1
v_gene: TRBV7-7
j_gene: TRBJ2-2
CDR3nt: TGTGCTAGCAGTCCCGGGACAGGGTACACCGGGGAGCTGTTTTTT
CDR3aa: CASSPGTGYTGELFF

abundance: -
d_gene: -
v_gene: TRBV5-1
j_gene: TRBJ1-1
CDR3nt: TGCGCCAGCAGCTTGGTGCGAGGGGGCACTGAAGCTTTCTTT
CDR3aa: CASSLVRGGTEAFF

abundance: -
d_gene: -
v_gene: TRBV24-1
j_gene: TRBJ1-1
CDR3nt: TGTGCCACCAGTGACCTGAACAGGGAAGCTTTCTTT
CDR3aa: CATSDLNREAFF

abundance: many
d_gene: TRBD1
v_gene: TRBV10-3
j_gene: TRBJ2-7
CDR3nt: TGTGCCATCAGTGAGCCGCGACAGGGAAAGAGATCCTACGAGCAGTACTTC
CDR3aa: CAISEPRQGKRSYEQYF

abundance: many
d_gene: TRBD2
v_gene: TRBV12-3/TRBV12-4
j_gene: TRBJ2-3
CDR3nt: TGTGCCAGCAAAGCGGGGCCCTATACGCAGTATTTT
CDR3aa: CASKAGPYTQYF

abundance: many
d_gene: -
v_gene: TRBV12-3/TRBV12-4
j_gene: TRBJ1-4
CDR3nt: TGTGCCAGCAGTTTTGAAGGAAGACCAACTAATGAAAAACTGTTTTTT
CDR3aa: CASSFEGRPTNEKLFF

abundance: many
d_gene: -
v_gene: TRBV20-1
j_gene: TRBJ1-2
CDR3nt: TGCAGTGCTAGAGAGCGCCGGGGCGGGGATGGCTACACCTTC
CDR3aa: CSARERRGGDGYTF

abundance: many
d_gene: TRBD2
v_gene: TRBV5-1
j_gene: TRBJ2-1
CDR3nt: TGCGCCAGCAGTCGGGGACTAGCAGGTTACAATGAGCAGTTCTTC
CDR3aa: CASSRGLAGYNEQFF

abundance: many
d_gene: TRBD1
v_gene: TRBV5-5
j_gene: TRBJ2-2
CDR3nt: TGTGCCAGCAGCTCCCCGGGACAGGGTGGCACCGGGGAGCTGTTTTTT
CDR3aa: CASSSPGQGGTGELFF

abundance: many
d_gene: TRBD2
v_gene: TRBV12-3/TRBV12-4
j_gene: TRBJ2-1
CDR3nt: TGTGCCAGCAGTTACCTAGCGGGAACCTACAATGAGCAGTTCTTC
CDR3aa: CASSYLAGTYNEQFF

abundance: many
d_gene: TRBD1
v_gene: TRBV6-6
j_gene: TRBJ1-6
CDR3nt: TGTGCCAGCATTCCTGGACAGGGAGCCTCACCCCTCCACTTT
CDR3aa: CASIPGQGASPLHF

abundance: many
d_gene: -
v_gene: TRBV7-9
j_gene: TRBJ2-4
CDR3nt: TGTGCCAGCAGCTTACTCGAAAACATTCAGTACTTC
CDR3aa: CASSLLENIQYF

abundance: many
d_gene: TRBD1
v_gene: TRBV20-1
j_gene: TRBJ2-7
CDR3nt: TGCAGTGCTAGTAGGGACAGGGGTGGCGAGCAGTACTTC
CDR3aa: CSASRDRGGEQYF

abundance: many
d_gene: -
v_gene: TRBV12-3/TRBV12-4
j_gene: TRBJ1-1
CDR3nt: TGTGCCAGCAGTTTAAAGACGAACACTGAAGCTTTCTTT
CDR3aa: CASSLKTNTEAFF

abundance: -
d_gene: -
v_gene: TRBV7-9
j_gene: TRBJ1-2
CDR3nt: TGTGCCAGCAGCCCCAGAGGGGAGGTCTATGGCTACACCTTC
CDR3aa: CASSPRGEVYGYTF